A single T cell receptor (beta chain) is shown here with its context. Its antigen remains unknown. What was amplified from RNA transcripts were TCR beta CDR3 regions. TCR CDR3 underwent first-round RT-PCR with the HTBI primer set. TCRdb reprocessed the multiplex PCR reads via MiXCR and lists one record per CDR3 protein. The sample carries around 620,000 distinct CDR3 sequences, more than 45% recorded once. The sample is drawn from a study of T cells in Graves' hyperthyroidism and ophthalmopathy. V was clipped by 10 bases and J by 0 bases, with 16 bases between them. This CDR3 spans 14 amino acids. Germline CDR1 reads SGHTA; CDR2 reads FQGNSA. Study-wide results and limits: Most thyroid clonotypes expanded above 0.001 were also detected in blood.

Pregnant or lactating patients were excluded, as were those with uncontrolled infection or other autoimmune disease. Diagnoses were made from clinical symptoms, serum measures (thyroxine and TRAb), thyroid ultrasound and orbital computed tomography. This TCR was recovered from an adult woman with Graves' disease, either hyperthyroidism or ophthalmopathy (not recorded which). Sequencing used peripheral blood or thyroid tissue (not recorded which). The chain joins TRBV7-2 to TRBJ2-7; D ambiguous. The CDR3: CAIQSVPRSYEQYF. CDR3 sequence (DNA): TGTGCCATCCAGAGCGTGCCCCGCTCCTACGAGCAGTACTTC. The variable domain in full, completed from reference TRBV7-2 and TRBJ2-7, reads GAGVSQSPSNKVTEKGKDVELRCDPISGHTALYWYRQSLGQGLEFLIYFQGNSAPDKSGLPSDRFSAERTGGSVSTLTIQRTQQEDSAVYLCAIQSVPRSYEQYFGPGTRLTVT.